This T cell receptor beta chain was identified in a study of control samples from healthy donors and cancer patients. Here immunoSEQ multiplex PCR was the method, and the copy in TCRdb shows in-frame clones only, minus some. The data hold about 120,000 clones, with more than 70% observed a single time. With 5 bases removed from V and 0 bases from J, the gap between germline ends came to 23 bases. CDR3 length: 19 amino acids. Germline loops: CDR1 SGHNT, CDR2 YYREEE (reference sequence). Sequenced material: blood. The clonotype comes from a man in his fifties or sixties in good health. V is TRBV5-4 and J is TRBJ2-2; perhaps TRBD2 as D (6 bases). The CDR3 sequence is CASRPTAGGRGANTGELFF. The CDR3 bases are TGTGCCAGCAGGCCGACAGCCGGAGGTCGCGGGGCGAACACCGGGGAGCTGTTTTTT.